These 24 T cell receptor beta chains share one sample of origin, sequenced in a study of blood T cell repertoires in COVID-19. This table comes from immunoSEQ multiplex PCR, and its TCRdb copy is limited to in-frame clones, with some not included. The sample holds about 380,000 clones, approximately 77% seen once. Sequencing was carried out using peripheral blood. These receptor sequences come from a human donor with acute or convalescent COVID-19. The donor label of this sample is uncertain.

This chain joins TRBV11-2 and TRBJ2-5; D is perhaps TRBD2 (5 bases). Trimming removed 8 bases from V and 4 bases from J, with 23 bases in between. This CDR3 region has 16 residues. Germline loops: CDR1 SGHAT, CDR2 FQNNGV. CDR3 DNA sequence: TGTGCCAGCCAACACACCGGACTCCAAACGGGAGAGACCCAGTACTTC. Translation gives CASQHTGLQTGETQYF.

This rearrangement joins TRBV5-4 to TRBJ2-5, with TRBD2 matching 11 bases. The V and J ends lost 5 bases and 5 bases, in that order; junction bases with no gene match: 5. Looked up from germline, CDR1 is SGHNT and CDR2 is YYREEE (reference sequence). The CDR3 covers 14 residues. The CDR3: CASSTSGGRETQYF. CDR3 DNA sequence: TGTGCCAGCAGTACTAGCGGGGGCCGGGAGACCCAGTACTTC.

The gene calls are TRBV2 and TRBJ2-7; 9 nucleotides align to TRBD2. This CDR3 comprises 14 residues. Per the germline V gene, CDR1 is SNHLY and CDR2 is FYNNEI. Trimming took 4 bases from V and 4 from J; bases not matched to a gene: 5. The CDR3 bases are TGTGCCAGCAGTGCGGAGCGGGGGGAGTACGAGCAGTACTTC. Translation gives CASSAERGEYEQYF.

The chain is built from TRBV19 and TRBJ2-1; weak D call: TRBD1 (5 bases). The V end lost 11 bases, the J end lost 0 bases, and 14 bases lay between the germline ends. The CDR3 covers 14 residues. Germline V CDR1 and CDR2: LNHDA, SQIVND (reference sequence). The CDR3 loop reads CAGQGSNSYNEQFF. The CDR3 region has the DNA TGTGCCGGTCAGGGCAGTAACTCCTACAATGAGCAGTTCTTC.

The chain carries TRBV28 and TRBJ1-1; D uncertain. CDR3 length equals 12 residues. The germline CDR1 and CDR2 sequences are MDHEN and SYDVKM. V shed 6 bases and J shed 7 bases, with 12 bases lying between them. For the CDR3, the DNA is TGTGCCAGCAGCACTCTCAGGCTTGAAGCTTTCTTT. Amino acid sequence: CASSTLRLEAFF. Full variable domain (remainder filled in from reference TRBV28 and TRBJ1-1): DVKVTQSSRYLVKRTGEKVFLECVQDMDHENMFWYRQDPGLGLRLIYFSYDVKMKEKGDIPEGYSVSREKKERFSLILESASTNQTSMYLCASSTLRLEAFFGQGTRLTVV.

The chain couples TRBV7-9 to TRBJ2-1; a possible D gene is TRBD1 (6 bases). CDR3 length equals 18 residues. The V end was cut by 10 bases, the J end by 0 bases, with 25 bases between. The germline V gene encodes CDR1 SEHNR and CDR2 FQNEAQ (reference sequence). For the CDR3, the DNA is TGTGCCATTACTCTGGGGGCAGGGTTGGAAAGCTCCTACAATGAGCAGTTCTTC. Translated: CAITLGAGLESSYNEQFF.

J is TRBJ2-3 and V is TRBV10-3, with 9 bases lining up with TRBD2. Germline trimming cut 5 bases from V and 6 bases from J; bases unmatched to any gene: 9. This CDR3 comprises 15 residues. Germline V CDR1 and CDR2: ENHRY, SYGVKD. CDR3: CAISPRGLAGDTQYF. The CDR3 DNA reads TGTGCCATCAGTCCTCGGGGACTAGCAGGTGATACGCAGTATTTT.

The CDR3 region is CASSWEDRGNYGYTF. CDR3 nucleotides: TGTGCCAGCAGCTGGGAGGACAGGGGGAACTATGGCTACACCTTC. The chain is built from TRBV5-4 and TRBJ1-2; 10 nucleotides align to TRBD1. The V and J ends lost 3 bases and 2 bases, in that order; junction bases with no gene match: 4. CDR1 and CDR2 (germline): SGHNT, YYREEE (reference sequence). The CDR3 contains 15 residues.

The chain is built from TRBV30 and TRBJ1-1, with D unclear. The V and J ends lost 5 bases and 7 bases respectively, with 11 bases between them. The CDR3 contains 11 residues. CDR1 is GTSNPN, CDR2 SVGIG, per germline (reference sequence). The CDR3 nucleotides are TGTGCCTGGTCTACCAGACTTGAAGCTTTCTTT. Protein: CAWSTRLEAFF. The full variable domain, rest sourced from reference TRBV30 and TRBJ1-1, is SQTIHQWPATLVQPVGSPLSLECTVEGTSNPNLYWYRQAAGRGLQLLFYSVGIGQISSEVPQNLSASRPQDRQFILSSKKLLLSDSGFYLCAWSTRLEAFFGQGTRLTVV.

The chain links TRBV6-5 to TRBJ1-1; maybe TRBD1 (5 bases). From germline, CDR1 is MNHEY and CDR2 SVGAGI. The V and J ends lost 8 bases and 1 base respectively, with 14 bases between them. This CDR3 has 14 amino acids. CDR3 amino acids: CASFRVLKNTEAFF. DNA of the CDR3: TGTGCCAGCTTCAGGGTTTTGAAGAACACTGAAGCTTTCTTT.

This clone has more than one count but fewer than ten. The rearrangement uses TRBV27 and TRBJ1-5; a weak D match, TRBD1 (5 bases). The CDR3 is 14 amino acids. Trimming left V 11 bases short and J 2 bases short, with 16 bases between. From germline, CDR1 is MNHEY and CDR2 SMNVEV (reference sequence). CDR3 nucleotide sequence: TGTGCCCGCGGTCGGGGGACGGGCAATCAGCCCCAGCATTTT. Translating gives CARGRGTGNQPQHF.

This clone has a single count. The genes are TRBV30 and TRBJ2-7, with D possibly being TRBD2 (5 bases). CDR1 and CDR2 (germline): GTSNPN, SVGIG (reference sequence). V was trimmed by 0 bases and J by 3 bases, leaving 9 bases between them. This CDR3 is built from 13 residues. CDR3 loop: CAWSVPGNYEQYF. In nucleotides, the CDR3 is TGTGCCTGGAGTGTACCCGGGAACTACGAGCAGTACTTC.

This clone was observed a single time. The V and J genes are TRBV5-1 and TRBJ2-3; 7 positions agree with TRBD2. Trimming cost V 0 bases and J 5 bases; bases outside gene matches: 6. CDR1 is SGHRS and CDR2 is YFSETQ in the germline V gene. This CDR3 has 15 amino acids. CDR3 loop: CASSLGAGVVDTQYF. In DNA, the CDR3 is TGCGCCAGCAGCTTGGGGGCGGGAGTGGTAGATACGCAGTATTTT.

The rearrangement links TRBV27 to TRBJ1-6; possible D gene TRBD1, 5 bases. The CDR3 runs to 17 residues. CDR1 MNHEY and CDR2 SMNVEV come from the germline V gene (reference sequence). V dropped 6 bases and J dropped 2 bases, with 17 bases sitting between them. In nucleotides, the CDR3 is TGTGCCAGCAGGGGTTGGGGGGTTAACCCCTATAATTCACCCCTCCACTTT. As protein: CASRGWGVNPYNSPLHF.

V usage is TRBV19 and J usage is TRBJ1-6; TRBD1 might be the D (6 bases). The V end was cut by 3 bases, the J end by 8 bases, with 14 bases between. The CDR3 contains 15 residues. Germline assignment: CDR1 LNHDA and CDR2 SQIVND (reference sequence). The CDR3 sequence: CASSIGQGIYSPLHF. The DNA of the CDR3 is TGTGCCAGTAGTATTGGCCAGGGGATATATTCACCCCTCCACTTT.

V is TRBV7-2 and J is TRBJ1-6; 7 bases line up with TRBD1. Germline V lookup: CDR1 SGHTA, CDR2 FQGNSA. This CDR3 contains 15 residues. V lost 10 bases to trimming and J lost 6 bases; unmatched junction nucleotides: 12. CDR3: CATRVSGQTNSPLHF. The CDR3 DNA follows: TGTGCCACCAGAGTGTCGGGACAGACTAATTCACCCCTCCACTTT.

V gene TRBV28 combines with J gene TRBJ2-7, with no clear D. The V end was cut by 2 bases, the J end by 3 bases, with 5 bases between. This CDR3 contains 12 residues. The germline V gene encodes CDR1 MDHEN and CDR2 SYDVKM. The CDR3 region is CASSLGGYEQYF. As DNA, the CDR3 is TGTGCCAGCAGTTTAGGCGGCTACGAGCAGTACTTC.

The chain combines TRBV25-1 with TRBJ1-2; D is perhaps TRBD1 (6 bases). Between the trimmed V and J ends, which lost 5 bases and 6 bases, there was a span of 10 bases. CDR1 and CDR2 from the germline V gene are MGHDK and SYGVNS. The CDR3 extends over 12 amino acids. The CDR3 spells CASSRQVDGYTF. CDR3 in DNA: TGTGCCAGCAGTAGACAGGTTGATGGCTACACCTTC.

This chain links TRBV7-6 with TRBJ1-1; D remains unclear. V was clipped by 6 bases and J by 1 base, with 9 bases between them. The CDR3 covers 13 residues. Germline V gives CDR1 SGHVS, CDR2 FNYEAQ. CDR3 sequence: CASSLARNTEAFF. Written as DNA, the CDR3 is TGTGCCAGCAGTCTTGCCAGGAACACTGAAGCTTTCTTT.

This clone was observed a single time. The chain links TRBV5-1 to TRBJ1-6; no definite D call. The CDR3 length is 15 residues. Germline lookup yields CDR1 SGHRS and CDR2 YFSETQ. Trimming removed 3 bases from V and 1 base from J, with 8 bases in between. The CDR3 nucleotides are TGCGCCAGCAGCTCCGGTATTTCCTATAATTCACCCCTCCACTTT. It translates to CASSSGISYNSPLHF.

The chain uses TRBV9 and TRBJ1-4; 9 nucleotides line up with TRBD1. V lost 3 bases to trimming and J lost 5 bases; unmatched junction nucleotides: 11. Per the germline V gene, CDR1 is SGDLS and CDR2 is YYNGEE. This CDR3 contains 17 residues. The CDR3 loop reads CASSAVRGTGTNEKLFF. The CDR3 coding sequence is TGTGCCAGCAGCGCGGTAAGGGGGACAGGGACCAATGAAAAACTGTTTTTT.

In DNA form, the CDR3 reads TGTGCCAGCAGATCGGGGAGCCTTTATGGCTACACCTTC. It is translated as CASRSGSLYGYTF. The rearrangement joins TRBV4-2 to TRBJ1-2, with no clear D. The CDR3 is 13 residues long. Germline V gene sequence: CDR1 LGHNA, CDR2 YNFKEQ. V lost 6 bases to trimming and J lost 5 bases, with 13 bases between them.

The chain couples TRBV7-9 to TRBJ1-2; 8 bases agree with TRBD1. The V gene's germline CDR1 is SEHNR and CDR2 FQNEAQ (reference sequence). The CDR3 loop spans 16 amino acids. J gave up 6 bases and V 2 bases, and 11 bases lay outside the gene matches. CDR3 in DNA: TGTGCCAGCAGCTTACAGGGGGCTTCAGGGGGAGATGGCTACACCTTC. The encoded protein is CASSLQGASGGDGYTF.

The V and J genes are TRBV28 and TRBJ1-4; 8 nucleotides match TRBD1. V shed 7 bases, J shed 8 bases, and the junction held 9 bases outside the gene matches. The CDR3 is made up of 14 amino acids. Looked up from germline, CDR1 is MDHEN and CDR2 is SYDVKM. CDR3 DNA sequence: TGTGCCAGCATAAGGGGCCAGGGGGCCGAAAAACTGTTTTTT. Translated: CASIRGQGAEKLFF.